Following are 4 T cell receptor beta chains from one sample sequenced in a study of blood T cell repertoires in COVID-19 (TCRdb year 2020). Library method: the immunoSEQ multiplex PCR assay. Not all clones reach the TCRdb copy of this immuneACCESS table, which keeps in-frame sequences only. Checked studies attribute under half of the gap to unresolved V genes and leave the rest unexplained. Across this sample there are some 130,000 clones, with about nine tenths seen only once. Around 2.3% of the sample rests with the top ten. The specimen sequenced was peripheral blood. These receptors all come from a man over 45 with active COVID-19.

The chain has TRBV5-4 and TRBJ2-7; 9 bases fit TRBD1. Trimming cost V 0 bases and J 3 bases; bases outside gene matches: 4. The CDR3 spans 15 residues. The germline gives CDR1 SGHNT, CDR2 YYREEE (reference sequence). This chain's CDR3 is CASSLAETGGYEQYF. CDR3 coding DNA: TGTGCCAGCAGCTTGGCCGAGACAGGGGGCTACGAGCAGTACTTC.

This sequence joins TRBV6-1 and TRBJ1-5, with a tentative D call TRBD1 (5 bases). V was shortened by 1 base and J by 0 bases, with 16 bases between the two germline ends. Per germline, CDR1 MNHNS and CDR2 SASEGT. The CDR3 spans 18 residues. The CDR3 bases are TGTGCCAGCAGTGAAGTATCATCCAAGACAGATAGCAATCAGCCCCAGCATTTT. Residues: CASSEVSSKTDSNQPQHF.

The genes are TRBV9 and TRBJ2-7, with 8 bases lining up with TRBD2. V lost 3 bases and J lost 5; bases outside the gene matches: 10. This CDR3 is 15 amino acids long. From germline, CDR1 is SGDLS and CDR2 YYNGEE. In DNA form, the CDR3 reads TGTGCCAGCAGCGCCAGTAGGGCGGGGGGCCACGAGCAGTACTTC. It is translated as CASSASRAGGHEQYF.

The V call is TRBV4-1, the J call TRBJ2-7; D gene uncertain. V lost 4 bases and J lost 3, with 10 bases in between. There are 13 residues in the CDR3. The germline V gene has CDR1 MGHRA and CDR2 YSYEKL. The CDR3, as DNA: TGCGCCAGCAGCCCGGTGATTCGCTACGAGCAGTACTTC. Residues: CASSPVIRYEQYF.